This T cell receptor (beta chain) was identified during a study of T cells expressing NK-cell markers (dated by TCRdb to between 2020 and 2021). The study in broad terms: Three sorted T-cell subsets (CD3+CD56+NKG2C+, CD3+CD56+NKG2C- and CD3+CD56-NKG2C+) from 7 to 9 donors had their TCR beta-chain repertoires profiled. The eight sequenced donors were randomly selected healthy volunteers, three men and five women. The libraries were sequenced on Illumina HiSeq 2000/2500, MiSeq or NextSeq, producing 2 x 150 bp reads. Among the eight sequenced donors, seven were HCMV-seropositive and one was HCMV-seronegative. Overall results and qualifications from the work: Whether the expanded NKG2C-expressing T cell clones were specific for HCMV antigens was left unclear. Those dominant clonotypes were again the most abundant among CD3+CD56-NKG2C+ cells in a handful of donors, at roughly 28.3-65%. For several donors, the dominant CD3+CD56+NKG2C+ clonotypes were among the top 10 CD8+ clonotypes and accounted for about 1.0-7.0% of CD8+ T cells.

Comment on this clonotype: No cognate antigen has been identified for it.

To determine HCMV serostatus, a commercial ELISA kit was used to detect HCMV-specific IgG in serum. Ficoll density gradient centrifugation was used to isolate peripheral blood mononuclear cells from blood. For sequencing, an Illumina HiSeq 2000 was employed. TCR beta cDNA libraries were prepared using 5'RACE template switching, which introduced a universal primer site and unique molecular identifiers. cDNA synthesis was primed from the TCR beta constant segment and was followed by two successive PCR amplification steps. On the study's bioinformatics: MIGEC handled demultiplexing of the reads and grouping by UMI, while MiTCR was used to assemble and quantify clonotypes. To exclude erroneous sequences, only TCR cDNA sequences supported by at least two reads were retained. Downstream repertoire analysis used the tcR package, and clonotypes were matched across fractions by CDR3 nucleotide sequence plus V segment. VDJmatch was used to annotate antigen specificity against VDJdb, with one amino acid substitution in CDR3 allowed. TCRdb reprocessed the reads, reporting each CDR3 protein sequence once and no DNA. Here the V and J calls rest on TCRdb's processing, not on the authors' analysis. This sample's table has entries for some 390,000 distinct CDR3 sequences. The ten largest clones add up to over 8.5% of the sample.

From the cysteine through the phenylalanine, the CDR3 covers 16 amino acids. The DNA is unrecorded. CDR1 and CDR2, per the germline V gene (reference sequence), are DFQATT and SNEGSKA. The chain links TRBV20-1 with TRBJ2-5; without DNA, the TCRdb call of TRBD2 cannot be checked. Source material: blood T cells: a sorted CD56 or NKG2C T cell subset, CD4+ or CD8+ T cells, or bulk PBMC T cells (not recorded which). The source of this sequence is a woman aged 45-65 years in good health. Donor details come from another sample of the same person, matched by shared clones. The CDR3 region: CSATFPTSGFQETQYF.